The clone carrying this T cell receptor (beta chain) was recorded many times. Its target is unknown. The record originates from a study of T cell repertoires in cytomegalovirus infection. About the study: Carrying CMV and the relevant HLA type showed in public TCR beta signatures.

MiXCR, applied by TCRdb to the reads, yields one record per CDR3 protein. The data show 450,000 to 600,000 distinct CDR3 sequences, 11% seen once. Study-wide points: Dominating the ex vivo response were TCR beta clonotypes that were CMV-specific and HLA-C-restricted.

V shed 0 bases and J 6 bases; nucleotides not matched to a gene: 18. The CDR3 covers 19 residues. Looked up from germline, CDR1 is MNHNY and CDR2 is SVGAGI (reference sequence). The chain recombines TRBV6-6 with TRBJ2-3; 7 bases are a match to TRBD1. Sequenced: PBMCs. The receptor comes from a human donor in good health (CMV status not recorded). Some clones in this sample may be carry-over from other donors' samples. CDR3 amino acids: CASSYSRGPNTYGADTQYF. The CDR3 DNA reads TGTGCCAGCAGTTACTCGAGGGGGCCTAACACCTACGGAGCGGATACGCAGTATTTT.